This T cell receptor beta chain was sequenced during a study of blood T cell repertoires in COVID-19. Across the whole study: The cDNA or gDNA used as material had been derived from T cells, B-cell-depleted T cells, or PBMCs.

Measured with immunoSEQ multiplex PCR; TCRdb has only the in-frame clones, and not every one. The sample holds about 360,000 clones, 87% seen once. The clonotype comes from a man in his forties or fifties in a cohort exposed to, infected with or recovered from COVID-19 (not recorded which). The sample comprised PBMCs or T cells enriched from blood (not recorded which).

The CDR3 sequence: CASSSATESYEQYF. In DNA, the CDR3 is TGTGCCAGCAGTTCCGCGACAGAGTCCTACGAGCAGTACTTC. The chain uses TRBV27 and TRBJ2-7, with a possible D match to TRBD1 (5 bases). The CDR3 consists of 14 residues. V was cut by 4 bases and J by 1 base, with 11 bases left in between. Per germline, CDR1 MNHEY and CDR2 SMNVEV (reference sequence).